The T cell receptor (beta chain) under discussion was sequenced for a study of T cell repertoires in cytomegalovirus infection. Across the whole study: Used in the study were CMV epitopes, some recently identified and HLA-C-restricted, others well-studied and HLA-B-restricted. Public TCR beta signatures indicated both CMV infection and matching HLA type.

General study findings and limits: It was HLA-C-restricted CMV-specific TCR beta clonotypes that dominated the response ex vivo. Identification of carriers of CMV plus the relevant HLA was achieved through cumulative public TCR beta family frequency.

The germline gives CDR1 SGHTA, CDR2 FQGNSA. The CDR3 is 13 residues long. Trimming cost V 1 base and J 6 bases, with 9 bases left between them. A few counts support this clonotype. Its antigen is as yet unknown. MiXCR, applied by TCRdb to the reads, yields one record per CDR3 protein. The sample comprises about 900,000 distinct CDR3 sequences, approximately 31% of which are singletons, and over 10% rests with the top ten. The sequence derives from a human donor in good health (CMV status not recorded). Some clones in this sample may be carry-over from other donors' samples. The chain joins TRBV7-2 to TRBJ1-2, with D tentatively TRBD1 (5 bases). Specimen: cultured CD8+ T cells from PBMCs, collected from culture after CMV antigen stimulation. The CDR3 sequence is CASSLGGVDGYTF. The DNA for the CDR3 is TGTGCCAGCAGCTTAGGGGGGGTCGATGGCTACACCTTC.